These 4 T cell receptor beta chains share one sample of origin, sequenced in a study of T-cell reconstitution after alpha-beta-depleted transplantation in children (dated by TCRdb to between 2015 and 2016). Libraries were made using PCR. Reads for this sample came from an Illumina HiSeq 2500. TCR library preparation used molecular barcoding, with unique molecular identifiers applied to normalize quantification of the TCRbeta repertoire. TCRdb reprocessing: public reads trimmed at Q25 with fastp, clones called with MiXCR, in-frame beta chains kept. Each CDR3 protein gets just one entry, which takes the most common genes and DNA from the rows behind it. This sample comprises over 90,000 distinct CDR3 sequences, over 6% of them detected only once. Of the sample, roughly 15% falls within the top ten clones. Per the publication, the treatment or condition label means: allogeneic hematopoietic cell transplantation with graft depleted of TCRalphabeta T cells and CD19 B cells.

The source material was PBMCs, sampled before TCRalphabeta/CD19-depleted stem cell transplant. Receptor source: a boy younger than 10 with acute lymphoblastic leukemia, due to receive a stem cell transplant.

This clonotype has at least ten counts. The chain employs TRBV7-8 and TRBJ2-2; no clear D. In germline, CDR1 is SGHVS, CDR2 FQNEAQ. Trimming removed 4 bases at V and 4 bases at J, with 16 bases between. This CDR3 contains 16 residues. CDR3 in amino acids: CASSSDRPRFTGELFF. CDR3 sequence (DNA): TGTGCCAGCAGCTCCGACCGTCCCAGGTTCACCGGGGAGCTGTTTTTT.

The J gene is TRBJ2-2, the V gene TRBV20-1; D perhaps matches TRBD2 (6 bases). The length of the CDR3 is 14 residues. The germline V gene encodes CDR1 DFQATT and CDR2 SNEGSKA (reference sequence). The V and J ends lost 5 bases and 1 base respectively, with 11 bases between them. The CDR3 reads CSALEGGNTGELFF. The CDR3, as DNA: TGCAGTGCTCTGGAGGGAGGGAACACCGGGGAGCTGTTTTTT.

The CDR3 DNA reads as TGCGCCAGCAGCTTGTTGGTCGGGGGGGTTGGCAATGAGCAGTTCTTC. Residues: CASSLLVGGVGNEQFF. The chain uses TRBV5-1 and TRBJ2-1, with 8 nucleotides matching TRBD2. From germline, CDR1 is SGHRS and CDR2 YFSETQ. The CDR3 length is 16 residues. Trimming cost V 1 base and J 6 bases; bases outside gene matches: 9.

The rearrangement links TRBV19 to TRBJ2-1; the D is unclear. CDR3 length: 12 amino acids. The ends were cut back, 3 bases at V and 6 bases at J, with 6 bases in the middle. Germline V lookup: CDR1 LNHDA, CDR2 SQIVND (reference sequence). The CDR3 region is CASSISFNEQFF. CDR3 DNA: TGTGCCAGTAGTATTAGTTTCAATGAGCAGTTCTTC.